The clone carrying this TCR beta chain has just a few counts. MiXCR, run by TCRdb on the RT-PCR reads, gives a single entry per CDR3 protein. The sample consists of about 680,000 distinct CDR3 sequences, about 14% of them appearing once. The CDR3 is 15 amino acids. Germline assignment: CDR1 KGHSH and CDR2 LQKENI. After removal of 4 bases from V and 2 bases from J, the junction contained 6 bases not matched to a gene. The chain uses TRBV18 and TRBJ2-3; 7 bases agree with TRBD1. Sample: memory CD4+ T cells from blood. The TCR comes from a female donor in good health, serving as a healthy control. CDR3 sequence: CASSLGTANTDTQYF. As DNA, the CDR3 is TGTGCCAGCTCACTCGGGACAGCAAACACAGATACGCAGTATTTT. Using reference TRBV18 and TRBJ2-3 for the parts outside the CDR3, the full variable domain is NAGVMQNPRHLVRRRGQEARLRCSPMKGHSHVYWYRQLPEEGLKFMVYLQKENIIDESGMPKERFSAEFPKEGPSILRIQQVVRGDSAAYFCASSLGTANTDTQYFGPGTRLTVL.